Below, 26 T cell receptor beta chains from the same sample are listed, as sequenced in a study of cytomegalovirus exposure and HLA in healthy donors. The PCR was carried out with 60 Vbeta primers and 13 Jbeta primers. Profiled with immunoSEQ multiplex PCR; TCRdb holds only in-frame clones, not every one. This table has about 64,000 clones, about three quarters appearing once. Sequenced material: PBMCs. These receptors came from a male donor in good health and CMV-seropositive.

V and J are TRBV6-5 and TRBJ2-1; 9 nucleotides match TRBD2. Germline assignment: CDR1 MNHEY and CDR2 SVGAGI. The CDR3 has 15 amino acids. The ends lost 4 bases at V and 2 bases at J; junction bases unmatched: 3. The CDR3 coding sequence is TGTGCCAGCAGTTTGGCGGGGGGGCCCTACAATGAGCAGTTCTTC. Translated, it gives CASSLAGGPYNEQFF.

The chain carries TRBV7-2 and TRBJ1-1, with D possibly being TRBD1 (5 bases). This CDR3 region has 16 residues. The ends were cut back, 2 bases at V and 1 base at J, with 14 bases in the middle. CDR1 is SGHTA, CDR2 FQGNSA, per germline. The DNA of the CDR3 is TGTGCCAGCAGCTTAAGGCTGGGCGGGGGGAACACTGAAGCTTTCTTT. Translated: CASSLRLGGGNTEAFF.

The sample holds one count of this clone. The chain combines TRBV27 with TRBJ2-3; TRBD2 agrees at 8 bases. Trimming at V came to 0 bases and at J to 7 bases, leaving 6 bases not matched to a gene. Looked up from germline, CDR1 is MNHEY and CDR2 is SMNVEV (reference sequence). The CDR3 covers 15 residues. The CDR3 here is CASSLSGTSHHTQYF. The CDR3 nucleotides are TGTGCCAGCAGTTTATCCGGGACTAGTCATCATACGCAGTATTTT.

This chain links TRBV25-1 with TRBJ1-3, with TRBD1 matching 9 bases. This CDR3 region has 16 residues. J was trimmed by 1 base and V by 1 base; bases with no gene match: 2. The germline V gene encodes CDR1 MGHDK and CDR2 SYGVNS. CDR3 amino acids: CASSESGTGSGNTIYF. Written as DNA, the CDR3 is TGTGCCAGCAGTGAATCAGGGACAGGGTCTGGAAACACCATATATTTT.

Only a few counts were recorded for this clone. The chain is built from TRBV19 and TRBJ2-7; D is perhaps TRBD2 (6 bases). The CDR3 spans 15 residues. Per the germline V gene, CDR1 is LNHDA and CDR2 is SQIVND (reference sequence). Trimming removed 3 bases at V and 0 bases at J, with 12 bases between. As DNA, the CDR3 is TGTGCCAGTAGTATCGGGGGACGCAACTCCTACGAGCAGTACTTC. This encodes CASSIGGRNSYEQYF.

The V and J genes are TRBV7-2 and TRBJ1-5, with TRBD1 as a possible D gene (6 bases). Germline assignment: CDR1 SGHTA and CDR2 FQGNSA. The V end was cut by 2 bases, the J end by 0 bases, with 20 bases between. The CDR3 length is 19 residues. DNA for the CDR3: TGTGCCAGCAGCTTAAACCTTGATTACAGGGCGTTTAGCAATCAGCCCCAGCATTTT. Protein sequence: CASSLNLDYRAFSNQPQHF.

The rearrangement links TRBV9 to TRBJ2-5; 7 bases fit TRBD1. The V segment lost 0 bases and the J segment 5 bases; nucleotides outside the gene matches: 7. The CDR3 is 15 residues long. Looked up from germline, CDR1 is SGDLS and CDR2 is YYNGEE. As DNA, the CDR3 is TGTGCCAGCAGCGTAGCAGGGGGTCTGCTGGAGACCCAGTACTTC. Translated, it gives CASSVAGGLLETQYF. Together with reference TRBV9 and TRBJ2-5, the CDR3 gives the full variable domain: DSGVTQTPKHLITATGQRVTLRCSPRSGDLSVYWYQQSLDQGLQFLIQYYNGEERAKGNILERFSAQQFPDLHSELNLSSLELGDSALYFCASSVAGGLLETQYFGPGTRLLVL.

This sequence joins TRBV28 and TRBJ2-7; 7 bases agree with TRBD1. Germline V gives CDR1 MDHEN, CDR2 SYDVKM. Germline trimming cut 8 bases from V and 3 bases from J; bases unmatched to any gene: 10. CDR3 length: 14 residues. CDR3 amino acids: CASRLDRVSYEQYF. The DNA of the CDR3 is TGTGCCAGCCGTCTCGACAGGGTGAGCTACGAGCAGTACTTC.

V gene TRBV7-9 combines with J gene TRBJ1-1; D is unresolved. Germline V gene lookup returns CDR1 SEHNR and CDR2 FQNEAQ (reference sequence). V lost 5 bases and J lost 3, with 13 bases in between. The CDR3 totals 14 residues. The CDR3 sequence: CASSPGWDDTEAFF. DNA for the CDR3: TGTGCCAGCAGCCCGGGATGGGATGACACTGAAGCTTTCTTT. Together with reference TRBV7-9 and TRBJ1-1, the CDR3 gives the full variable domain: DTGVSQNPRHKITKRGQNVTFRCDPISEHNRLYWYRQTLGQGPEFLTYFQNEAQLEKSRLLSDRFSAERPKGSFSTLEIQRTEQGDSAMYLCASSPGWDDTEAFFGQGTRLTVV.

This clone was seen a few times. The J gene is TRBJ2-3, the V gene TRBV10-3, with D unresolved. Germline CDR1 reads ENHRY; CDR2 reads SYGVKD. There are 15 residues in the CDR3. Trimming took off 0 bases at V and 1 base at J, with 8 bases between the two ends. CDR3 protein: CAISESNQGTDTQYF. The CDR3 coding sequence is TGTGCCATCAGTGAGTCGAATCAGGGCACAGATACGCAGTATTTT.

This clone was detected only once. This chain connects TRBV28 to TRBJ1-2; no clear D. The CDR3 has 11 amino acids. Germline-derived CDR1 and CDR2 are MDHEN and SYDVKM. V lost 11 bases, J lost 3 bases, and 10 bases lay in between. The CDR3 region is CAAQADYGYTF. In DNA form, the CDR3 reads TGTGCCGCGCAGGCAGACTATGGCTACACCTTC.

This sequence joins TRBV7-6 and TRBJ2-1; 9 bases align to TRBD1. V dropped 5 bases and J dropped 5; count of bases not matched to a gene: 13. The CDR3 contains 17 residues. The germline gives CDR1 SGHVS, CDR2 FNYEAQ. CDR3 bases: TGTGCCAGCAGCCGAATCCTCGGACAGGGGCACGACAATGAGCAGTTCTTC. Encoded protein: CASSRILGQGHDNEQFF.

Note on this clone: The DNA is left out, because the CDR3 cannot be placed on it with certainty; the CDR3 is given as TCRdb lists it. V usage is TRBV1 and J usage is TRBJ1-3; the DNA was not used to check the table's D call, TRBD1. TRBV1 is an annotated pseudogene. The CDR3 numbers 19 amino acids, ends counted. The CDR3: CTSSPPNMTGVGTGNTIYF.

In this sample, this clone turned up a few times. This chain joins TRBV27 and TRBJ1-1; the D gene is possibly TRBD1 (5 bases). V lost 3 bases and J lost 2, with 7 bases in between. CDR3 length equals 13 residues. From germline, CDR1 is MNHEY and CDR2 SMNVEV (reference sequence). The CDR3, as DNA: TGTGCCAGCAGTTTCCAGGGTAACACTGAAGCTTTCTTT. Amino acid sequence: CASSFQGNTEAFF.

The J gene is TRBJ2-3, the V gene TRBV5-4; 9 positions agree with TRBD2. J was trimmed by 0 bases and V by 1 base; bases with no gene match: 12. Germline CDR1 reads SGHNT; CDR2 reads YYREEE (reference sequence). This CDR3 spans 19 amino acids. The CDR3 sequence is CASSLRRSSGVGSTDTQYF. The CDR3 coding sequence is TGTGCCAGCAGCTTGAGGAGGTCTAGCGGGGTGGGGAGCACAGATACGCAGTATTTT. The full variable domain, with the rest looked up from reference TRBV5-4 and TRBJ2-3, is ETGVTQSPTHLIKTRGQQVTLRCSSQSGHNTVSWYQQALGQGPQFIFQYYREEENGRGNFPPRFSGLQFPNYSSELNVNALELDDSALYLCASSLRRSSGVGSTDTQYFGPGTRLTVL.

V and J are TRBV4-2 and TRBJ2-5, with D possibly matching TRBD2 (6 bases). Germline V gene data show CDR1 as LGHNA and CDR2 as YNFKEQ. V was shortened by 1 base and J by 1 base, with 13 bases between the two germline ends. CDR3 size: 16 residues. The CDR3 loop reads CASSQGRLGSQETQYF. Here the CDR3 DNA reads TGTGCCAGCAGCCAAGGGAGACTAGGGTCCCAAGAGACCCAGTACTTC.

The gene calls are TRBV29-1 and TRBJ2-7; possibly TRBD1 for D (5 bases). Germline CDR1 SQVTM, CDR2 ANQGSEA. The CDR3 runs 14 residues. V lost 5 bases and J lost 2, with 16 bases in between. CDR3 nucleotide sequence: TGCAGCGTTCACCAGGGAACCGACGCCTACGAGCAGTACTTC. It specifies CSVHQGTDAYEQYF.

The chain couples TRBV7-2 to TRBJ1-6; 7 bases match TRBD1. The germline gives CDR1 SGHTA, CDR2 FQGNSA. This CDR3 is 13 amino acids long. Losses at the gene ends were 2 bases for V and 12 bases for J; bases not matched to a gene: 4. The CDR3 DNA is TGTGCCAGCAGCTTACAGGGGGGCCGACCCCTCCACTTT. Translation: CASSLQGGRPLHF.

CDR3 loop: CASSLNERFYEQYF. The DNA for the CDR3 is TGTGCCAGCAGCTTAAATGAGAGATTCTACGAGCAGTACTTC. The chain combines TRBV7-8 with TRBJ2-7; D unclear. CDR1 and CDR2 (germline): SGHVS, FQNEAQ. V was shortened by 2 bases and J by 3 bases, with 11 bases between the two germline ends. The CDR3 has 14 amino acids.

This sequence joins TRBV6-6 and TRBJ2-1; D possibly corresponds to TRBD1 (6 bases). Germline lookup yields CDR1 MNHNY and CDR2 SVGAGI (reference sequence). V was shortened by 2 bases and J by 4 bases, with 6 bases between the two germline ends. The CDR3 loop spans 13 amino acids. Written as DNA, the CDR3 is TGTGCCAGCAGTTACCAGGGGTACAATGAGCAGTTCTTC. Protein sequence: CASSYQGYNEQFF.

The chain employs TRBV7-3 and TRBJ1-6; D is perhaps TRBD1 (5 bases). The CDR3 covers 14 residues. V lost 2 bases, J lost 6 bases, and 8 bases lay in between. The germline V gene encodes CDR1 SGHTA and CDR2 FQGTGA. The CDR3 DNA reads as TGTGCCAGCAGCTTAGACAGAAGTAATTCACCCCTCCACTTT. It codes for CASSLDRSNSPLHF.

The sample holds a few counts of this clone. The chain joins TRBV4-3 to TRBJ1-3; D possibly corresponds to TRBD1 (5 bases). CDR1 and CDR2 (germline): LGHNA, YSLEER. The CDR3 spans 16 residues. V lost 0 bases and J 3 bases, leaving 12 bases between the germline ends. CDR3 DNA sequence: TGCGCCAGCAGCCAAGATAAGCTTAGGGGTGGAAACACCATATATTTT. Translation gives CASSQDKLRGGNTIYF.

The V and J genes are TRBV2 and TRBJ1-1; 10 bases map to TRBD1. Losses at the gene ends were 5 bases for V and 3 bases for J; bases not matched to a gene: 21. CDR3 size: 20 residues. Germline assignment: CDR1 SNHLY and CDR2 FYNNEI. The CDR3 here is CASSRSLADRGRLSDTEAFF. The CDR3 region has the DNA TGTGCCAGCAGTCGAAGCCTTGCCGACAGGGGGCGGCTTTCGGACACTGAAGCTTTCTTT.

The rearrangement links TRBV27 to TRBJ1-2, with 8 bases identical to TRBD1. This CDR3 is built from 14 residues. Trimming removed 3 bases from V and 8 bases from J; junction bases left unmatched: 8. CDR1 MNHEY and CDR2 SMNVEV come from the germline V gene (reference sequence). In DNA form, the CDR3 reads TGTGCCAGCAGTTTTTCAGGGGGCCTGTCGGGCTACACCTTC. Translated: CASSFSGGLSGYTF.

The chain couples TRBV6-5 to TRBJ1-2; perhaps TRBD1 as D (6 bases). Germline CDR1 reads MNHEY; CDR2 reads SVGAGI. V dropped 2 bases and J dropped 7 bases, with 11 bases sitting between them. The CDR3 contains 13 residues. The CDR3 region is CASSYGQGTGYTF. As DNA, the CDR3 is TGTGCCAGCAGTTACGGTCAGGGGACTGGCTACACCTTC.

The rearrangement links TRBV5-3 to TRBJ2-7; weak D call: TRBD1 (6 bases). TRBV5-3 counts as an open reading frame of uncertain function. Trimming shortened V by 4 bases and J by 7 bases, and 18 bases separated the two germline ends. CDR3 length equals 14 residues. The CDR3 is CARSREQGWREQYF. CDR3 coding DNA: TGTGCCAGAAGCCGAGAACAGGGCTGGCGGGAGCAGTACTTC.